This passage covers 11 T cell receptor beta chains from one sample sequenced in a study of CD8 T cells in Susac syndrome (dated by TCRdb to the late 2010s). Receptors were amplified or captured by the immunoSEQ multiplex PCR assay. RNA was extracted with the RNeasy kit and roughly 0.45 to 1 ug was reverse transcribed using random hexamers. The public reads were reprocessed in TCRdb via fastp at Q25 and MiXCR, keeping in-frame beta chains. Every CDR3 protein is listed once, alongside the most common genes and DNA of its rows. The sample data list around 70,000 distinct CDR3 sequences, and around 95% of these were observed just once. About 0.6% of the sample is in the top ten clones. Input material: CD8+ T cells from PBMCs. The receptors shown here come from a human donor with multiple sclerosis.

The chain is built from TRBV28 and TRBJ2-7; TRBD2 agrees at 8 bases. The CDR3 consists of 14 residues. The V and J ends lost 3 bases and 5 bases, in that order; junction bases with no gene match: 6. Per germline, CDR1 MDHEN and CDR2 SYDVKM. The CDR3: CASSFAGGDNEQYF. CDR3 DNA sequence: TGTGCCAGCAGTTTCGCGGGGGGTGATAACGAGCAGTACTTC.

The rearrangement uses TRBV29-1 and TRBJ2-5; 13 positions agree with TRBD2. The CDR3 length is 16 residues. J lost 1 base, V lost 5 bases, and 7 bases had no gene match. Per the germline V gene, CDR1 is SQVTM and CDR2 is ANQGSEA. The CDR3 DNA reads as TGCAGCGTTACCGGACTAGCGGGGGATGTCCAAGAGACCCAGTACTTC. Protein sequence: CSVTGLAGDVQETQYF.

This chain joins TRBV4-3 and TRBJ1-1; no clear D gene. V was clipped by 0 bases and J by 6 bases, with 17 bases between them. Germline CDR1 and CDR2: LGHNA and YSLEER. The CDR3 is made up of 16 amino acids. Here the CDR3 DNA reads TGCGCCAGCAGCCAAGATGAGAACACTCCCGGTGCTGAAGCTTTCTTT. Its translation: CASSQDENTPGAEAFF.

This clonotype showed up just once. The rearrangement uses TRBV7-9 and TRBJ2-3, with a tentative D call TRBD1 (5 bases). Germline V gene lookup returns CDR1 SEHNR and CDR2 FQNEAQ (reference sequence). The CDR3 runs 18 residues. Trimming took 5 bases from V and 2 from J, leaving 23 bases between them. The DNA for the CDR3 is TGTGCCAGCAGCCTCCCACCAGGGCGCAACCGTGACACAGATACGCAGTATTTT. Protein product: CASSLPPGRNRDTDTQYF.

V usage is TRBV5-1 and J usage is TRBJ2-3; D not certain. From germline, CDR1 is SGHRS and CDR2 YFSETQ. V lost 0 bases, J lost 0 bases, and 5 bases lay in between. The CDR3 loop spans 14 amino acids. The DNA of the CDR3 is TGCGCCAGCAGCTTGGAGGACAGCACAGATACGCAGTATTTT. This gives the protein CASSLEDSTDTQYF.

There are a few counts of this clonotype. CDR3 nucleotide sequence: TGTGCCAGCAGCTTGAAATGGGGGATCAATTCACCCCTCCACTTT. Translation: CASSLKWGINSPLHF. The V call is TRBV5-7, the J call TRBJ1-6; TRBD1 is a possible D gene (5 bases). TRBV5-7 is given ORF status, its function remaining uncertain. CDR3 size: 15 residues. V lost 1 base and J 7 bases, leaving 12 bases between the germline ends.

This chain uses TRBV4-3 with TRBJ2-7, with unresolved D. Germline CDR1 LGHNA, CDR2 YSLEER. This CDR3 region has 15 residues. V was clipped by 0 bases and J by 3 bases, with 12 bases between them. CDR3 sequence: CASSQEGMASYEQYF. CDR3 nucleotide sequence: TGCGCCAGCAGCCAAGAGGGTATGGCCAGCTACGAGCAGTACTTC.

The chain combines TRBV30 with TRBJ1-5; D uncertain. The CDR3 runs 13 residues. The V end was cut by 2 bases, the J end by 1 base, with 6 bases between. Germline CDR1 is GTSNPN and CDR2 is SVGIG (reference sequence). CDR3 nucleotide sequence: TGTGCCTGGAGTTCGGAAAGCAATCAGCCCCAGCATTTT. Its translation: CAWSSESNQPQHF.

The J gene is TRBJ2-1, the V gene TRBV5-4, with 9 bases identical to TRBD2. Germline-derived CDR1 and CDR2 are SGHNT and YYREEE (reference sequence). The trim removed 5 bases at V and 4 bases at J, leaving 7 bases unmatched. The CDR3 runs 15 residues. The DNA for the CDR3 is TGTGCCAGCAGTTCGATAGCGGGAGTTTACAATGAGCAGTTCTTC. This sequence encodes CASSSIAGVYNEQFF. Supplemented by reference TRBV5-4 and TRBJ2-1, the full variable domain reads ETGVTQSPTHLIKTRGQQVTLRCSSQSGHNTVSWYQQALGQGPQFIFQYYREEENGRGNFPPRFSGLQFPNYSSELNVNALELDDSALYLCASSSIAGVYNEQFFGPGTRLTVL.

This clonotype showed up just once. The chain has TRBV12-3 or TRBV12-4 and TRBJ1-1; possible D gene TRBD1, 5 bases. V dropped 6 bases and J dropped 8 bases, with 13 bases sitting between them. This CDR3 has 12 amino acids. CDR3 in DNA: TGTGCCAGCAGGACTACAGGAGGAGAAGCTTTCTTT. Translated, it gives CASRTTGGEAFF.

This chain connects TRBV4-1 to TRBJ1-1, with D unclear. CDR1 and CDR2 from the germline V gene are MGHRA and YSYEKL. The V and J ends lost 3 bases and 1 base respectively, with 15 bases between them. This CDR3 has 16 amino acids. The CDR3 DNA reads TGCGCCAGCAGCCATGCTATACGATCCTCGAACACTGAAGCTTTCTTT. It specifies CASSHAIRSSNTEAFF.